The sequence of this T cell receptor (beta chain) was determined in a study of control samples from healthy donors and cancer patients. TCRdb's copy holds only in-frame clones and misses some; the assay was immunoSEQ multiplex PCR. This table holds about 160,000 clones, about 94% found once. The CDR3 length is 14 residues. The V and J ends lost 0 bases and 3 bases respectively, with 10 bases between them. Germline V lookup: CDR1 SGHRS, CDR2 YFSETQ. The chain employs TRBV5-1 and TRBJ2-7; a possible D gene is TRBD2 (5 bases). This receptor was obtained from a man aged 55 to 70 with colorectal cancer. What was sequenced was PBMCs. DNA for the CDR3: TGCGCCAGCAGCTTGGTGGAGGCAGTCTACGAGCAGTACTTC. As protein: CASSLVEAVYEQYF. Complete variable domain (other parts from reference TRBV5-1 and TRBJ2-7): KAGVTQTPRYLIKTRGQQVTLSCSPISGHRSVSWYQQTPGQGLQFLFEYFSETQRNKGNFPGRFSGRQFSNSRSEMNVSTLELGDSALYLCASSLVEAVYEQYFGPGTRLTVT.